A selection of T cell receptor beta chains follows, all from one sample in a study of regulatory T cells in long-lasting Graves disease. TCRdb fed the multiplex PCR reads into MiXCR, producing one record per CDR3 protein. The repertoire holds roughly 520,000 distinct CDR3 sequences, with around 12% as singletons. The sample was also reused in another study, on T cells in Graves' hyperthyroidism and ophthalmopathy.

The specimen comprised peripheral blood mononuclear cells (PBMCs), sampled at new diagnosis, from a patient treated with antithyroid drugs. These receptors were collected from a woman aged 25-40 years with Graves disease. CDR3s include the opening cysteine and the closing phenylalanine or tryptophan. A D gene is named only where the DNA matches it firmly. Expanded clones get a size class; other rows say once, few or many, or leave the size out.

D	size	V	J	DNA	CDR3
-	few	TRBV19	TRBJ2-6	TGTGCCAGTAGTATTTTAGGCTCTGGGGCCAACGTCCTGACTTTC	CASSILGSGANVLTF
-	many	TRBV15	TRBJ1-1	TGTGCCACCAGCAAAGACTCTGGAGTTACCACTGAAGCTTTCTTT	CATSKDSGVTTEAFF
TRBD2	many	TRBV28	TRBJ2-7	TGTGCCAGCAGTTTGGGGACTAGCGGGAGTTTCTTCTTC	CASSLGTSGSFFF
TRBD2	-	TRBV6-2/TRBV6-3	TRBJ2-3	TGTGCCAGCATCCGGGGACTAGCGGACACAGATACGCAGTATTTT	CASIRGLADTDTQYF
-	-	TRBV6-2/TRBV6-3	TRBJ2-5	TGTGCCAGCAGTAACTCCCAGGAGTGGGGGCAAGAGACCCAGTACTTC	CASSNSQEWGQETQYF
TRBD1	-	TRBV5-1	TRBJ1-2	TGCGCCAGCAGCCCGGGGACAGGGGACAACTATGGCTACACCTTC	CASSPGTGDNYGYTF
TRBD2	many	TRBV10-3	TRBJ2-5	TGTGCCATCGCCCTAGCGGATCAAGAGACCCAGTACTTC	CAIALADQETQYF
-	many	TRBV12-3/TRBV12-4	TRBJ1-2	TGTGCCAGCAGTTTTGGCAGGTACTACACCTTC	CASSFGRYYTF
TRBD2	-	TRBV19	TRBJ2-2	TGTGCCAGTAGAGTCGCCGGGAGGTTGTACACCGGGGAGCTGTTTTTT	CASRVAGRLYTGELFF
-	many	TRBV28	TRBJ1-5	TGTGCCAGCAGCCTAGGGCGGACTAGCAATCAGCCCCAGCATTTT	CASSLGRTSNQPQHF
-	-	TRBV7-9	TRBJ2-5	TGTGCCAGGAGTTCTACCCGGGGCTTCCAAGAGACCCAGTACTTC	CARSSTRGFQETQYF
TRBD1	few	TRBV6-1	TRBJ2-7	TGTGCCAGCAGGCGGGACAGGGGCACCTACGAGCAGTACTTC	CASRRDRGTYEQYF
TRBD1	many	TRBV6-1	TRBJ1-5	TGTGCCAGCAGAAACAGGGGCGACAATCAGCCCCAGCATTTT	CASRNRGDNQPQHF
-	few	TRBV7-9	TRBJ2-5	TGTGCCAGCAGCTTAGTACGGGGGGAGACCCAGTACTTC	CASSLVRGETQYF
TRBD1	many	TRBV4-1	TRBJ2-2	TGCGCCAGCAGCCGAGCAAAGGGGACAGGGCACACCGGGGAGCTGTTTTTT	CASSRAKGTGHTGELFF
-	few	TRBV27	TRBJ2-1	TGTGCCAGCAGACCCGGATGGCCGGGGAATGAGCAGTTCTTC	CASRPGWPGNEQFF
-	few	TRBV6-5	TRBJ2-3	TGTGCCAGCAGTTACCAGGAACCCCCGCAGGATACGCAGTATTTT	CASSYQEPPQDTQYF
-	many	TRBV18	TRBJ2-3	TGTGCCAGCAGTCCAACTAGCACAGATACGCAGTATTTT	CASSPTSTDTQYF
TRBD2	many	TRBV10-3	TRBJ2-5	TGTGCCATCAGCCTCACGGGGGGGCGGTTGGAGACCCAGTACTTC	CAISLTGGRLETQYF
TRBD2	many	TRBV7-9	TRBJ2-1	TGTGCCAGCAGCTCGTCGCTAGCGGGAGAGGACAATGAGCAGTTCTTC	CASSSSLAGEDNEQFF
TRBD1	-	TRBV25-1	TRBJ2-2	TGTGCCAGCAGTGACAGAAGACAGGGGGCGGCCGGGGAGCTGTTTTTT	CASSDRRQGAAGELFF
-	many	TRBV20-1	TRBJ2-4	TGCAGTGCTCTGGGTCTATCAAGGATAGCCAAAAACATTCAGTACTTC	CSALGLSRIAKNIQYF
TRBD1	-	TRBV14	TRBJ2-7	TGTGCCAGCAGTCCTGGGGACAGGACCTACGAGCAGTACTTC	CASSPGDRTYEQYF
TRBD1	-	TRBV7-9	TRBJ2-7	TGTGCCAGCAGCTTAAAGCAGGGGGCCTACGAGCAGTACTTC	CASSLKQGAYEQYF
-	few	TRBV12-3/TRBV12-4	TRBJ2-2	TGTGCCAGCAGTACTCGACAGATTTGGATGACCGGGGAGCTGTTTTTT	CASSTRQIWMTGELFF
-	many	TRBV12-3/TRBV12-4	TRBJ2-4	TGTGCCAGCAGTGTCGGTGACATTCAGTACTTC	CASSVGDIQYF
TRBD1	few	TRBV19	TRBJ2-1	TGTGCCACCGAGGACAGGGGATTATACTACAATGAGCAGTTCTTC	CATEDRGLYYNEQFF
-	many	TRBV2	TRBJ2-1	TGTGCCAGCCACACGGAAGACTACAATGAGCAGTTCTTC	CASHTEDYNEQFF
-	many	TRBV7-2	TRBJ2-7	TGTGCCAGCAGTTCAACAGGGTTGACCTACGAGCAGTACTTC	CASSSTGLTYEQYF
-	many	TRBV6-2/TRBV6-3	TRBJ1-2	TGTGCCACCCAGGGACTACAGGGAGGAGGCACCTATGGCTACACCTTC	CATQGLQGGGTYGYTF
-	-	TRBV9	TRBJ1-2	TGTGCCAGCAGCCTCAGCGGGGGTTCGGCGGGCTACACCTTC	CASSLSGGSAGYTF
-	many	TRBV28	TRBJ1-1	TGTGCCAGCAGTTTATATCAGGATATGAACACTGAAGCTTTCTTT	CASSLYQDMNTEAFF
-	many	TRBV19	TRBJ1-2	TGTGCCAGTAGTCGCGGGACCTATGGCTACACCTTC	CASSRGTYGYTF
TRBD1	few	TRBV28	TRBJ1-2	TGTGCCAGCAGTTTGACAGGGCTTATAGGCTACACCTTC	CASSLTGLIGYTF
TRBD2	-	TRBV19	TRBJ2-1	TGTGCCAGTAGTATAGATTTCACCCAAAGGGATCTCACTAGCGGGATAGATGAGCAGTTCTTC	CASSIDFTQRDLTSGIDEQFF
-	many	TRBV30	TRBJ2-7	TGTGCCTGGAGTGCAGGGTGGTCCTACGAGCAGTACTTC	CAWSAGWSYEQYF
-	-	TRBV11-2	TRBJ2-7	TGTGCCAGCAGCTTACACCTACAACAGGGCGGCGAGCAGTACTTC	CASSLHLQQGGEQYF
TRBD2	-	TRBV7-8	TRBJ2-1	TGTGCCAGCAGCTCCCGGTCTCAGGGGACTAGCGGGAGCTCCTACAATGAGCAGTTCTTC	CASSSRSQGTSGSSYNEQFF